The TCR beta chain under discussion was sequenced for a study of cytomegalovirus exposure and HLA in healthy donors. Study background: HLA-typed donors were the source of around 80 million unique TCRs, which an early data release held.

The germline gives CDR1 MGHDK, CDR2 SYGVNS. V shed 3 bases and J 1 base; nucleotides not matched to a gene: 3. The CDR3 extends over 16 amino acids. Vbeta (60) and Jbeta (13) primers were used in the PCR. Profiled with immunoSEQ multiplex PCR; TCRdb holds only in-frame clones, not every one. Counted here are 150,000 to 200,000 clones, roughly four fifths occurring once; the ten biggest clones make up approximately 2%. The clonotype originates from a young man in good health and CMV-seronegative. The sample taken for sequencing was PBMCs. This chain joins TRBV25-1 and TRBJ2-5, with 12 bases identical to TRBD2. In nucleotides, the CDR3 is TGTGCCAGCAGTGAGCTAGCGGGAGGGCCCCAAGAGACCCAGTACTTC. It codes for CASSELAGGPQETQYF.